One TCR beta chain is described in this entry. The data originate from a study of beta chain features in type 1 diabetes. The CDR3 sequence is 16 residues long. V gave up 4 bases and J gave up 3 bases; unmatched junction bases: 7. Germline lookup yields CDR1 MGHDK and CDR2 SYGVNS. Sequencing targeted expressed TCRB transcripts, as all isolated RNA had been reverse transcribed. Data came from immunoSEQ multiplex PCR; TCRdb stores just in-frame clones and leaves some out. The top ten hold 0.55% to 0.75% of the sample, which has approximately 150,000 clones, roughly 10% seen once. This receptor was taken from a woman in her thirties or forties in good health. The sequencing input was central memory CD4+ T cells from blood. The chain recombines TRBV25-1 with TRBJ2-3, with TRBD2 identical over 10 bases. CDR3 nucleotide sequence: TGTGCCAGCAGTGCCCTGGGAGCGGGGGGGACAGATACGCAGTATTTT. This codes for CASSALGAGGTDTQYF.